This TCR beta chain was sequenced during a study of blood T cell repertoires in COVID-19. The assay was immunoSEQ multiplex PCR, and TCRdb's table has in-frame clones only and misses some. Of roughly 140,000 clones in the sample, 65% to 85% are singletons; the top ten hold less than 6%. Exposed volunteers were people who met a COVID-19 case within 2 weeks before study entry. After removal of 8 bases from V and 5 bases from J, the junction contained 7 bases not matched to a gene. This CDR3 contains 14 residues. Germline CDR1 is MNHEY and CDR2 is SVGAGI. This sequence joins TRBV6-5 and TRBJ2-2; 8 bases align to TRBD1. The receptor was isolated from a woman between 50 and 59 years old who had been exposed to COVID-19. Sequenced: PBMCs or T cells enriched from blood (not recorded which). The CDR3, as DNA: TGTGCCAGCCGGCCGGGACAGGAAACCGGGGAGCTGTTTTTT. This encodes CASRPGQETGELFF.